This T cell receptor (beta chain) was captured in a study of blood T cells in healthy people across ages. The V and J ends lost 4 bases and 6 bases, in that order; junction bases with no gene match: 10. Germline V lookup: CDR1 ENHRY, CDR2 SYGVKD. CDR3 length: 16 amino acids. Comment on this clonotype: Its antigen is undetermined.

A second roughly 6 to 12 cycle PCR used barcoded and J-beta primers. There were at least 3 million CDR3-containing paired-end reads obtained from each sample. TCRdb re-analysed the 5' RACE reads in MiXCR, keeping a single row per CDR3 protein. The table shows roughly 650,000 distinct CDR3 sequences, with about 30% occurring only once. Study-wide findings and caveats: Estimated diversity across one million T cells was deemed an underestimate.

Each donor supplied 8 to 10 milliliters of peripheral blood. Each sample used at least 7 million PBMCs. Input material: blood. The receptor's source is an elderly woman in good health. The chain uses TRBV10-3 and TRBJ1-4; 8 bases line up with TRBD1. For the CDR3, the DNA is TGTGCCATCAGTGCCCAATCAGGGGGCTTAGATGAAAAACTGTTTTTT. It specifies CAISAQSGGLDEKLFF.